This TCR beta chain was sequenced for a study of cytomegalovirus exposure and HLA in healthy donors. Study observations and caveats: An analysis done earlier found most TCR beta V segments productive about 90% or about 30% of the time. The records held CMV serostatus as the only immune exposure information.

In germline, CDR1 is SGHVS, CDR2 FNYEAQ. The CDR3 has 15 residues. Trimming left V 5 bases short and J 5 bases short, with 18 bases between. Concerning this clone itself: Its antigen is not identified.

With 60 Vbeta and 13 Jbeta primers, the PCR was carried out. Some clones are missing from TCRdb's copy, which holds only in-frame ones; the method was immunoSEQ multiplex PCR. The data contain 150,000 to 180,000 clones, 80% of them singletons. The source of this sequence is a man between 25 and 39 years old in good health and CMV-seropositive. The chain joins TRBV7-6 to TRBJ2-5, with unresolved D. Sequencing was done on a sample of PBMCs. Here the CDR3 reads CASSRNSRQLETQYF. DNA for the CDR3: TGTGCCAGCAGCCGTAATAGCCGGCAGTTGGAGACCCAGTACTTC.